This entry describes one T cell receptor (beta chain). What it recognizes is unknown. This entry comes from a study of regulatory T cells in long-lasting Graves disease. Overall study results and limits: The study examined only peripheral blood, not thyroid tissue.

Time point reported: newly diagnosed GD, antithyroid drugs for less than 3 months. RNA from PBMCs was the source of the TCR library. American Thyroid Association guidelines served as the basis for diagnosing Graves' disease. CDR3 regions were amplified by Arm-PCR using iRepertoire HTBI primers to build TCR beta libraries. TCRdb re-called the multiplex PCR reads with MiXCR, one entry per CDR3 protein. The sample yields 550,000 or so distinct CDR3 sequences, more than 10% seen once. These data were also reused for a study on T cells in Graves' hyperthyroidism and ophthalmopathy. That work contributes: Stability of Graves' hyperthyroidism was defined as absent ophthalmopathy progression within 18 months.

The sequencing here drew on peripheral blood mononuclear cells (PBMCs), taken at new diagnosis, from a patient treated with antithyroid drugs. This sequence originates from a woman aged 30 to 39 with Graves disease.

CDR3 sequence reads: CSVRQGRGTEAFF. In nucleotides, the CDR3 is TGCAGCGTCCGACAGGGGAGAGGGACTGAAGCTTTCTTT. The V gene is TRBV29-1, the J gene TRBJ1-1; 8 nucleotides match TRBD1. The length of the CDR3 is 13 residues. Trimming took 6 bases from V and 5 from J; bases not matched to a gene: 8. In germline, CDR1 is SQVTM, CDR2 ANQGSEA. The full variable domain, with the rest looked up from reference TRBV29-1 and TRBJ1-1, is SAVISQKPSRDICQRGTSLTIQCQVDSQVTMMFWYRQQPGQSLTLIATANQGSEATYESGFVIDKFPISRPNLTFSTLTVSNMSPEDSSIYLCSVRQGRGTEAFFGQGTRLTVV.